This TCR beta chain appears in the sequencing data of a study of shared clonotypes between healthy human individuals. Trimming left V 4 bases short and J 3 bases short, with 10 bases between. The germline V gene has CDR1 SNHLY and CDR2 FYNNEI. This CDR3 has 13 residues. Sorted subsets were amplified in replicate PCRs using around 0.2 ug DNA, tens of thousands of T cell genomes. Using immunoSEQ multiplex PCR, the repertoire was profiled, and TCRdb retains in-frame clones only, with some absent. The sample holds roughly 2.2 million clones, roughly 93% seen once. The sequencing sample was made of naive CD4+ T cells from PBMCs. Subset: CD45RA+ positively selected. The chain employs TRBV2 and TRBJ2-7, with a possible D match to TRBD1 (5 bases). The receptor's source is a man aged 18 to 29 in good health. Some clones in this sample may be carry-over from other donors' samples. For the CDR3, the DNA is TGTGCCAGCAGTGGGGGCTTCAACTACGAGCAGTACTTC. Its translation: CASSGGFNYEQYF.